A few counts support the clone carrying this T cell receptor (beta chain). Individuals aged about 18 to 90 years were recruited from roughly 23 US areas. The sample originates from a study of blood T cell repertoires in COVID-19. About the research overall: The study drew acute and convalescent COVID-19 samples from the United States, Italy and Spain.

As processed by the authors: The authors estimated nucleated cell counts from reference gene primer amplification. The method was immunoSEQ multiplex PCR; TCRdb's version includes in-frame clones alone and lacks a portion of them. The V and J calls and clone size are taken from that table; D and trimming were inferred from the DNA. The sample lists fewer than 250,000 clones, approximately 90% occurring once. The source of this sequence is a man aged 45-65 years who had been exposed to COVID-19. Source material: PBMCs or T cells enriched from blood (not recorded which).

The CDR3 DNA is TGTGCCTCAGAGGGACAGGGGGCGGCTGGGTCACCCCTCCACTTT. Translating it yields CASEGQGAAGSPLHF. The genes are TRBV30 and TRBJ1-6; 12 positions match TRBD1. V was clipped by 7 bases and J by 10 bases; unmatched bases: 11. Germline CDR1 and CDR2: GTSNPN and SVGIG (reference sequence). The CDR3 loop spans 15 amino acids.